This is a list of T cell receptor beta chains from one sample in a study of radiation and T cells in renal cell carcinoma. Sequencing was performed with immunoSEQ multiplex PCR; in TCRdb, only in-frame clones are kept and a portion is missing. The profile shows some 64,000 clones, about 74% of them singletons. Material: blood, obtained from a patient whose treatment included radiotherapy and nephrectomy. The receptors were gathered from a man aged 55 to 70 with renal cell carcinoma. Both conserved end residues are part of each CDR3. A D gene is named only where the DNA matches it firmly. The listing skips clone size in some rows; elsewhere it reads once, few, many or a size class.

j_gene | v_gene | d_gene | abundance | CDR3nt | CDR3aa
TRBJ2-5 | TRBV5-1 | - | - | TGCGCCAGCAGCTTGGCACCTCAAGAGACCCAGTACTTC | CASSLAPQETQYF
TRBJ1-1 | TRBV7-8 | - | - | TGTGCCAGCAGCTTAAACAGGGCGAATGAAGCTTTCTTT | CASSLNRANEAFF
TRBJ2-5 | TRBV19 | TRBD2 | - | TGTGCCAGTAGTATCGGACCGGGACTAGCGGAAGAGACCCAGTACTTC | CASSIGPGLAEETQYF
TRBJ1-5 | TRBV18 | - | - | TGTGCCAGCTCACCACCGGGCCAGAATAGCAATCAGCCCCAGCATTTT | CASSPPGQNSNQPQHF
TRBJ1-3 | TRBV5-4 | - | - | TGTGCCAGCAGCTTGGGGGCTGGAAACACCATATATTTT | CASSLGAGNTIYF
TRBJ2-3 | TRBV6-5 | TRBD2 | few | TGTGCCAGCCATCGGACTAGCGGGGGCACAGATACGCAGTATTTT | CASHRTSGGTDTQYF
TRBJ2-6 | TRBV6-5 | - | - | TGTGCCAGCACGGAAGCCTCTGGGGCCAACGTCCTGACTTTC | CASTEASGANVLTF
TRBJ2-3 | TRBV19 | - | few | TGTGCCAGTAGTATATGGAGGGGGCAACGGACAGATACGCAGTATTTT | CASSIWRGQRTDTQYF
TRBJ1-5 | TRBV9 | - | - | TGTGCCAGCAGCGTAAATCTTGATGGGCCCCAGCATTTT | CASSVNLDGPQHF
TRBJ1-5 | TRBV7-2 | - | once | TGTGCCAGCAGCTTAGGCGGTTATAGCAATCAGCCCCAGCATTTT | CASSLGGYSNQPQHF
TRBJ2-2 | TRBV9 | - | - | TGTGCCAGCAGCTACGAGGGGGCCGGGGAGCTGTTTTTT | CASSYEGAGELFF
TRBJ1-1 | TRBV30 | - | few | TGTGCCTACCGCCGACAGATTTACACTGAAGCTTTCTTT | CAYRRQIYTEAFF
TRBJ2-3 | TRBV9 | - | - | TGTGCCAGCAGCGCCCAGCAGGGACGATGGGAGACAGATACGCAGTATTTT | CASSAQQGRWETDTQYF
TRBJ1-1 | TRBV27 | - | - | TGTGCCAGCAGTTTATATCCGGCGAACACTGAAGCTTTCTTT | CASSLYPANTEAFF
TRBJ1-4 | TRBV30 | TRBD1 | - | TGTGCCTGGAGTTCGCCTAGGGGACAGGGAGAAGAAAAACTGTTTTTT | CAWSSPRGQGEEKLFF
TRBJ2-1 | TRBV5-5 | TRBD2 | - | TGTGCCAGCAGCTTGCTAGCGGGAGAGCTAAATGAGCAGTTCTTC | CASSLLAGELNEQFF
TRBJ1-2 | TRBV11-2 | - | once | TGTGCCAGCAGCTTAGTTACAGGAAACTATGGCTACACCTTC | CASSLVTGNYGYTF
TRBJ2-1 | TRBV7-2 | - | few | TGTGCCAGCAGCTTAGGCTTACTAGCAACTGAGCAGTTCTTC | CASSLGLLATEQFF
TRBJ2-5 | TRBV4-2 | - | once | TGTGCCAGCAGCCAAGACCCAGGTTTATCTGGCGAGACCCAGTACTTC | CASSQDPGLSGETQYF
TRBJ2-5 | TRBV29-1 | - | - | TGCAGCGTTGATTTTGCGGCGGTGCGGGAGACCCAGTACTTC | CSVDFAAVRETQYF
TRBJ1-4 | TRBV7-8 | - | - | TGTGCCAGCAGCGACCGGACAGCCACGAATGAAAAACTGTTTTTT | CASSDRTATNEKLFF
TRBJ1-2 | TRBV7-6 | - | few | TGTGCCAGCAGCTTAAACAGGGATGATGGCTACACCTTC | CASSLNRDDGYTF
TRBJ1-2 | TRBV6-1 | TRBD1 | - | TGTGCCAGCAGTGAAGAGGATCTTATGGGACAGGGACCTGGCTACACCTTC | CASSEEDLMGQGPGYTF
TRBJ1-3 | TRBV28 | - | - | TGTGCCAGCAGCCGGGGCAGGAGTTCTGGAAACACCATATATTTT | CASSRGRSSGNTIYF
TRBJ1-5 | TRBV7-2 | - | - | TGTGCCAGCAGCTTATTGGGGCCCGTTTCTTATAGCAATCAGCCCCAGCATTTT | CASSLLGPVSYSNQPQHF
TRBJ1-1 | TRBV9 | - | few | TGTGCCAGCAGCGGATACGAGAACGAAGCTTTCTTT | CASSGYENEAFF
TRBJ1-5 | TRBV12-5 | - | - | TGTGCTAGTGGCTCGAGCGAGTCTCAGCCCCAGCATTTT | CASGSSESQPQHF
TRBJ2-1 | TRBV5-1 | TRBD2 | - | TGCGCCAGCAGCTCCGGGACTAGCGTCGACAATGAGCAGTTCTTC | CASSSGTSVDNEQFF
TRBJ2-3 | TRBV6-5 | - | - | TGTGCCAGCAGAGTAGACTGGAAGACAGATACGCAGTATTTT | CASRVDWKTDTQYF
TRBJ2-7 | TRBV14 | - | - | TGTGCCAGCAGCCAAGAAATTTTCTACGAGCAGTACTTC | CASSQEIFYEQYF
TRBJ2-4 | TRBV6-5 | TRBD1 | once | TGTGCCAGCAAGTCGGCAGGGGGTAACATTCAGTACTTC | CASKSAGGNIQYF
TRBJ2-5 | TRBV29-1 | - | - | TGCAGCGTTGAGGGTCAGGGATGGGAGACCCAGTACTTC | CSVEGQGWETQYF
TRBJ2-3 | TRBV6-1 | - | - | TGTGCCAGCAGTGCATCCGCCAGAACAGATACGCAGTATTTT | CASSASARTDTQYF